This T cell receptor beta chain is from a study of T cells in Graves' hyperthyroidism and ophthalmopathy. The sample of blood was obtained at first hyperthyroidism diagnosis (before any ophthalmopathy symptoms). This clonotype showed up just a few times. TCR beta CDR3 sequences were amplified from RNA transcripts. Initially, a first-round RT-PCR of the TCR CDR3 employed the HTBI primer set. TCRdb passed the multiplex PCR reads through MiXCR, listing each CDR3 protein once. The table records about 720,000 distinct CDR3 sequences, around 20% of them present only once. Germline CDR1 is SEHNR and CDR2 is FQNEAQ (reference sequence). V was shortened by 6 bases and J by 0 bases, with 12 bases between the two germline ends. The CDR3 consists of 16 residues.

The clonotype originates from a woman aged 50 to 60 with Graves' hyperthyroidism that later progressed to Graves' ophthalmopathy. V is TRBV7-9 and J is TRBJ1-6; D might be TRBD1 (5 bases). The sample consisted of blood. The CDR3 is CASRWDASSYNSPLHF. In DNA, the CDR3 is TGTGCCAGCAGGTGGGACGCCAGCTCCTATAATTCACCCCTCCACTTT. Supplemented by reference TRBV7-9 and TRBJ1-6, the full variable domain reads DTGVSQNPRHKITKRGQNVTFRCDPISEHNRLYWYRQTLGQGPEFLTYFQNEAQLEKSRLLSDRFSAERPKGSFSTLEIQRTEQGDSAMYLCASRWDASSYNSPLHFGNGTRLTVT.